This paragraph reports one T cell receptor (beta chain). What it binds is not known. These data originate in a study of T-cell reconstitution after alpha-beta-depleted transplantation in children. Whole-study results and caveats: In some patients, recipient T cells and intrathymic progenitors surviving conditioning explained high day-60 diversity. Expanded graft clones, several hundred of them, were reportedly the source of alpha-beta T cells about two months after transplant.

The CDR3 length is 13 residues. The junction had 3 bases not matched to a gene; V was cut back by 7 bases and J by 2 bases. Germline values: CDR1 SGHRS, CDR2 YFSETQ. The TCRbeta library was prepared with unique molecular identifiers. Each CDR3 protein is one row after TCRdb ran MiXCR on the PCR reads. Here the sample spans over 400,000 distinct CDR3 sequences, 43% being singletons. Here the sequenced sample was PBMCs, taken before TCRalphabeta/CD19-depleted stem cell transplant. This clonotype was sampled from a girl aged 2-9 years with aplastic anemia, due to receive a stem cell transplant. The J gene is TRBJ2-1, the V gene TRBV5-1; 7 bases fit TRBD2. CDR3 residues: CASRGEPYNEQFF. CDR3 sequence (DNA): TGCGCCAGCCGGGGGGAACCCTACAATGAGCAGTTCTTC.